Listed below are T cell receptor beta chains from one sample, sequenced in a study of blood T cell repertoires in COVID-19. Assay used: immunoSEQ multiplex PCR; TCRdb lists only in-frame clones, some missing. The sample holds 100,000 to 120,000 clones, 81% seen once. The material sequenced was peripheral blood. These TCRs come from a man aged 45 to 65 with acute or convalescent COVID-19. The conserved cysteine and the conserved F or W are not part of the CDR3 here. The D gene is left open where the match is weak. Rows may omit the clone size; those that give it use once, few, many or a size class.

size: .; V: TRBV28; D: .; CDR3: ASSTPGVYGYT
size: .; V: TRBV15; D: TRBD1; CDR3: ATSGPTGNPQH
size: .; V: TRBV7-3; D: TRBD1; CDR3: ASSLWTGGLGRPEAF
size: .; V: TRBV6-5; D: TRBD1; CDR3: ASSYSQGVGNTIY
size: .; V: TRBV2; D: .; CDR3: ASVREPGNTIY
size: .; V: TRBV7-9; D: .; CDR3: ASSVGAHQPQH
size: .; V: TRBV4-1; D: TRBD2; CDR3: ASSQEWTSGGSNEQF
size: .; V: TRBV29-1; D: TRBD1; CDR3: SVHGTGVILRAF
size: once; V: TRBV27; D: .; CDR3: ASSFLEGTGELF
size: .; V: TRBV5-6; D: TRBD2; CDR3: ASSLPTSGAYNEQF
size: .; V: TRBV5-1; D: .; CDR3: ASSLSNQGGYGYT
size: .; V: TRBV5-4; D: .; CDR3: ASSWGGAATNEKLF
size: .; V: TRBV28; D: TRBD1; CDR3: ASSFLGTGDDYGYT
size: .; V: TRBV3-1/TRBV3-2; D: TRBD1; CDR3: ASSQIRGPSYNSPLH
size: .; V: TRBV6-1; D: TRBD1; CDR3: ASSWTPTGDTQY
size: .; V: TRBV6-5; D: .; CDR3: ASSPLSGPQETQY
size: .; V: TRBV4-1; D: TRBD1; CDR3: ASSQADRGSTGANVLT
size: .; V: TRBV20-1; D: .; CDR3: SASIPWLRTDTQY
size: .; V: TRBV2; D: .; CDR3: ASRGGGSYGYT
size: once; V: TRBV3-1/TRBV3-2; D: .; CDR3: ASSQYYEQY
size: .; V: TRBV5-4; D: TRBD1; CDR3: ASSPGTGPNQPQH
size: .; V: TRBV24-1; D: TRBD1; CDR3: ATSDHLQGAYTGELF
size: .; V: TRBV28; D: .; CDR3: ASSRPLGSSGNTIY
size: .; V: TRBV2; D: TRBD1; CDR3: ASRNRDRGNQPQH
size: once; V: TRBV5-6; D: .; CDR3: ASSLYDSGYSNQPQH
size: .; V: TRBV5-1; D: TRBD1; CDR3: ASSSGTGNTGELF
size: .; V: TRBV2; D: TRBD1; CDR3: ASRKTGSSYEQY
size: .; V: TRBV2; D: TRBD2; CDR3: ASRSGTSGASSTDTQY
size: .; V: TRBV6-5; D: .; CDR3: ASRTGFYEQY
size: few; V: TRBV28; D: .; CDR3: ASSPQDRQLYGYT
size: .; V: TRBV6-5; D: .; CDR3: ASGFLRNTEAF
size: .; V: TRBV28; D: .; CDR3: ASSSGTPGST
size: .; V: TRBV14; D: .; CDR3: ASSLDNQPQH
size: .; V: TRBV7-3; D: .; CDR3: ASTNHPAGELF
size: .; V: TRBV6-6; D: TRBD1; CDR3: ASSSPGDRGEKLF
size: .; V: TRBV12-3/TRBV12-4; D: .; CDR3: ASSLWGEGYT
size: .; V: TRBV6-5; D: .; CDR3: ASSSGSSHPEELF
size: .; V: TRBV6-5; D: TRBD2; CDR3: ASSYRGEYNEQF
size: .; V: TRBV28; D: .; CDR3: ASRRSQLNTEAF
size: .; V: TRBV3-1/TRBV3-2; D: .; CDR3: ASSHETGTYGYT
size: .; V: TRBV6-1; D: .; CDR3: ASSDRQSNTEAF
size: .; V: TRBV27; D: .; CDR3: ASSQGANYGYT
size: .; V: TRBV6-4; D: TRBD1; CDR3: ATPKTGLVTEAF
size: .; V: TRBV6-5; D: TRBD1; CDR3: ASSRTGRGNTIY
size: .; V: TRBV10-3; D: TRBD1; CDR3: AISNRGQLSNSPLH
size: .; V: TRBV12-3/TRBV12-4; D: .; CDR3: ASLPFVGTEAF
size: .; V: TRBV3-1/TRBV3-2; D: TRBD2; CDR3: ASSLSPGLAGEGYEQY
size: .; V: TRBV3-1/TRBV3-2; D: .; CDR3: ASSQVRGSTDTQY
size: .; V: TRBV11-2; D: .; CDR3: ASSRWTASRNTIY